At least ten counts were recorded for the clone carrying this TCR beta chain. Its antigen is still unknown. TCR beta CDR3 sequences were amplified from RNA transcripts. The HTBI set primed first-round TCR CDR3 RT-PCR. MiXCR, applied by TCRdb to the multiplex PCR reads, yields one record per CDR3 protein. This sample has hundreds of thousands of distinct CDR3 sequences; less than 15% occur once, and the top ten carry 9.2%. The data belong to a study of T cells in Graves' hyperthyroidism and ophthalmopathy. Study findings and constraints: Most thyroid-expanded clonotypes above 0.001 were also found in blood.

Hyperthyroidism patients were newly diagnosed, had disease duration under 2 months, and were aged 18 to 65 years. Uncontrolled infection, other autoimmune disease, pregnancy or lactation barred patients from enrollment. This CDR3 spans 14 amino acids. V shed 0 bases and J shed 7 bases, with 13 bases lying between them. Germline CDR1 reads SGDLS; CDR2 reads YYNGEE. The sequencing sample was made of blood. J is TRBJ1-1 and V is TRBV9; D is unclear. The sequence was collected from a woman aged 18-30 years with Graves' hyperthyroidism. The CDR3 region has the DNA TGTGCCAGCAGCGTAGAAGGGAGGTTTGGTGAAGCTTTCTTT. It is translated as CASSVEGRFGEAFF.